This T cell receptor beta chain was observed in a study of blood T cell repertoires in COVID-19. Per germline, CDR1 SGDLS and CDR2 YYNGEE. Trimming shortened V by 3 bases and J by 7 bases, and 23 bases separated the two germline ends. The CDR3 totals 16 residues. Sequencing used immunoSEQ multiplex PCR; TCRdb keeps in-frame clones, though not all of them. The sample has about 120,000 clones; around 86% are singletons. This clone was seen a handful of times. Material: peripheral blood. The rearrangement links TRBV9 to TRBJ2-7, with a possible D match to TRBD1 (5 bases). The TCR sequence derives from a man in his fifties or sixties with acute or convalescent COVID-19. This CDR3 reads CASSAGVGLDAREQYF. DNA for the CDR3: TGTGCCAGCAGCGCTGGGGTGGGGCTGGACGCGCGGGAGCAGTACTTC.